These 16 T cell receptor beta chains came from one sample sequenced in a study of TIL therapy for anti-PD-1-resistant metastatic lung cancer. Noted time point: pre-treatment sample, taken before nivolumab and TIL therapy. Most excised metastases sampled were pleural nodules or supraclavicular lymph nodes. The immunoSEQ assay was v3. The method was immunoSEQ multiplex PCR; TCRdb's version includes in-frame clones alone and lacks a portion of them. The table has about 50,000 clones, 55% to 75% seen once. Sample: tumor tissue, taken at baseline. All receptors derive from a person between 30 and 80 years old with non-small cell lung cancer.

The rearrangement joins TRBV6-6 to TRBJ1-2; D unclear. Trimming took 10 bases from V and 0 from J, leaving 12 bases between them. The CDR3 consists of 13 residues. In germline, CDR1 is MNHNY, CDR2 SVGAGI (reference sequence). The CDR3 coding sequence is TGTGCCATCCAACTGACCGCTAACTATGGCTACACCTTC. Its protein product is CAIQLTANYGYTF.

This clone was seen a handful of times. The chain recombines TRBV2 with TRBJ1-2; D not certain. Germline CDR1 is SNHLY and CDR2 is FYNNEI. Trimming left V 8 bases short and J 0 bases short, with 13 bases between. The CDR3 contains 14 residues. CDR3 sequence: CASYGVRANYGYTF. The CDR3 region has the DNA TGTGCCAGCTACGGGGTCCGCGCTAACTATGGCTACACCTTC. Complete variable domain (other parts from reference TRBV2 and TRBJ1-2): EPEVTQTPSHQVTQMGQEVILRCVPISNHLYFYWYRQILGQKVEFLVSFYNNEISEKSEIFDDQFSVERPDGSNFTLKIRSTKLEDSAMYFCASYGVRANYGYTFGSGTRLTVV.

V and J are TRBV28 and TRBJ2-7; 7 bases match TRBD2. Per germline, CDR1 MDHEN and CDR2 SYDVKM. Losses at the gene ends were 10 bases for V and 7 bases for J; bases not matched to a gene: 19. The length of the CDR3 is 15 residues. For the CDR3, the DNA is TGTGCCACGGCGGAATCTAGCGGAGCGAGGTTGGAGCAGTACTTC. It specifies CATAESSGARLEQYF.

Only a few counts were recorded for this clone. The V and J genes are TRBV19 and TRBJ1-3; D is perhaps TRBD1 (5 bases). CDR3 length: 15 residues. V was trimmed by 6 bases and J by 3 bases, leaving 15 bases between them. The V gene's germline CDR1 is LNHDA and CDR2 SQIVND (reference sequence). The CDR3 spells CASSKPRALGNTIYF. The CDR3 DNA follows: TGTGCCAGTAGCAAGCCCAGGGCGCTTGGAAACACCATATATTTT. Full variable domain (remainder filled in from reference TRBV19 and TRBJ1-3): DGGITQSPKYLFRKEGQNVTLSCEQNLNHDAMYWYRQDPGQGLRLIYYSQIVNDFQKGDIAEGYSVSREKKESFPLTVTSAQKNPTAFYLCASSKPRALGNTIYFGEGSWLTVV.

V and J are TRBV2 and TRBJ2-5; the D gene could be TRBD1 or TRBD2 (5 bases each). Germline CDR1 SNHLY, CDR2 FYNNEI. Trimming removed 4 bases from V and 5 bases from J, with 17 bases in between. The CDR3 loop spans 15 amino acids. The chain's CDR3 is CASSAFPRDGETQYF. CDR3 DNA: TGTGCCAGCAGTGCCTTCCCCCGGGACGGGGAGACCCAGTACTTC.

This chain joins TRBV4-3 and TRBJ2-7; D is perhaps TRBD2 (5 bases). Trimming shortened V by 1 base and J by 7 bases, and 11 bases separated the two germline ends. The CDR3 spans 13 residues. Germline lookup yields CDR1 LGHNA and CDR2 YSLEER. For the CDR3, the DNA is TGCGCCAGCAGCCAAGGGATAGGAGGAGAGCAGTACTTC. This encodes CASSQGIGGEQYF.

In the case of this clone: Distinct nucleotide sequences in the sample also encode this CDR3. The chain couples TRBV6-1 to TRBJ1-5; D gene unclear. Germline V lookup: CDR1 MNHNS, CDR2 SASEGT. Trimming pared 2 bases from V and 4 bases from J, leaving 6 bases between. There are 13 residues in the CDR3. CDR3 amino acids: CASSERYNQPQHF. CDR3 DNA: TGTGCCAGCAGTGAAAGGTATAATCAGCCCCAGCATTTT.

This clone was counted between two and nine times. The chain's CDR3 is CASSLGDHNEQFF. The CDR3 coding sequence is TGTGCCAGCAGCCTCGGGGATCACAATGAGCAGTTCTTC. This chain links TRBV7-9 with TRBJ2-1, with D maybe TRBD2 (5 bases). With 5 bases removed from V and 5 bases from J, the gap between germline ends came to 10 bases. From germline, CDR1 is SEHNR and CDR2 FQNEAQ (reference sequence). CDR3 length: 13 amino acids. The variable domain in full, with the rest retrieved from reference TRBV7-9 and TRBJ2-1, is DTGVSQNPRHKITKRGQNVTFRCDPISEHNRLYWYRQTLGQGPEFLTYFQNEAQLEKSRLLSDRFSAERPKGSFSTLEIQRTEQGDSAMYLCASSLGDHNEQFFGPGTRLTVL.

The chain combines TRBV14 with TRBJ2-7; 8 bases match TRBD1. Per the germline V gene, CDR1 is SGHDN and CDR2 is FVKESK. This CDR3 has 13 residues. The ends lost 4 bases at V and 5 bases at J; junction bases unmatched: 4. The CDR3, as DNA: TGTGCCAGCAGCCGGGACAGGATCGACGAGCAGTACTTC. It encodes CASSRDRIDEQYF. The entire variable domain, with the rest obtained from reference TRBV14 and TRBJ2-7, is as follows: EAGVTQFPSHSVIEKGQTVTLRCDPISGHDNLYWYRRVMGKEIKFLLHFVKESKQDESGMPNNRFLAERTGGTYSTLKVQPAELEDSGVYFCASSRDRIDEQYFGPGTRLTVT.

The J gene is TRBJ1-2, the V gene TRBV30; TRBD1 matches 7 bases. The germline V gene encodes CDR1 GTSNPN and CDR2 SVGIG (reference sequence). After removal of 0 bases from V and 8 bases from J, the junction contained 9 bases not matched to a gene. The CDR3 loop spans 14 amino acids. DNA for the CDR3: TGTGCCTGGAGTGTACGTCAGGGGGGTGAAGGCTACACCTTC. Translated: CAWSVRQGGEGYTF.

The chain has TRBV29-1 and TRBJ2-2; the match to TRBD1 covers 9 bases. The CDR3 is 18 residues long. From germline, CDR1 is SQVTM and CDR2 ANQGSEA. J gave up 1 base and V 6 bases, and 15 bases lay outside the gene matches. The CDR3 here is CSVRGWTGVYKNTGELFF. CDR3 sequence (DNA): TGCAGCGTCCGTGGATGGACAGGGGTTTACAAGAACACCGGGGAGCTGTTTTTT.

This clone was seen many times. This chain connects TRBV28 to TRBJ1-4, with TRBD1 matching 8 bases. Germline CDR1 MDHEN, CDR2 SYDVKM. V shed 7 bases and J 8 bases; nucleotides not matched to a gene: 15. The CDR3 consists of 16 residues. The CDR3 DNA sequence: TGTGCCAGCATCGCCTTTGGTCAGGGGGCGGGAGAAAAACTGTTTTTT. It encodes CASIAFGQGAGEKLFF.

This chain joins TRBV28 and TRBJ2-3, with 8 positions matching TRBD2. Looked up from germline, CDR1 is MDHEN and CDR2 is SYDVKM. Losses at the gene ends were 5 bases for V and 6 bases for J; bases not matched to a gene: 10. The length of the CDR3 is 15 residues. The chain's CDR3 is CASSKPGLGTDTQYF. CDR3 bases: TGTGCCAGCAGTAAACCGGGACTAGGGACGGATACGCAGTATTTT.

This chain links TRBV19 with TRBJ1-5; D perhaps matches TRBD1 (6 bases). From germline, CDR1 is LNHDA and CDR2 SQIVND (reference sequence). The germline V and J ends were trimmed by 4 bases and 4 bases, with 11 bases remaining between them. This CDR3 spans 14 amino acids. The chain's CDR3 is CASSTTGKNQPQHF. The CDR3 nucleotides are TGTGCCAGTAGTACGACAGGCAAGAATCAGCCCCAGCATTTT.

The rearrangement links TRBV5-6 to TRBJ1-1; no definite D call. CDR3 length: 14 residues. Trimming stripped 7 bases from V and 0 bases from J, with 13 bases between. Germline loops: CDR1 SGHDT, CDR2 YYEEEE. The DNA of the CDR3 is TGTGCCAGCCAAAAGCGGGTGCTGAACACTGAAGCTTTCTTT. This sequence encodes CASQKRVLNTEAFF.

The V gene is TRBV27, the J gene TRBJ2-3, with 9 nucleotides matching TRBD2. Germline trimming cut 8 bases from V and 5 bases from J; bases unmatched to any gene: 11. The CDR3 length is 15 residues. Germline V gives CDR1 MNHEY, CDR2 SMNVEV (reference sequence). CDR3: CASGEAGGPRDTQYF. DNA for the CDR3: TGTGCCAGCGGTGAGGCGGGGGGGCCAAGAGATACGCAGTATTTT.